A selection of T cell receptor beta chains follows, all from one sample in a study of CD8+CD57+ T cells in acquired aplastic anemia. MiXCR, run by TCRdb on the reads, gives a single entry per CDR3 protein. In the table there are more than 150,000 distinct CDR3 sequences, approximately 48% of which are singletons. Sequenced material: sorted CD4+, CD8+, or CD8+CD57+ T cells (not recorded which) from PBMCs. Receptors originate from a human donor with aplastic anemia. Both conserved end residues are part of each CDR3. A D gene is named only where the DNA matches it firmly. Not every row has a clone size; where given, it reads once, few, many or a size class.

clone size | D gene | J gene | V gene | CDR3 protein | CDR3 DNA
- | - | TRBJ1-2 | TRBV20-1 | CSDFTGSNYGYTF | TGCAGTGACTTCACAGGGTCCAACTATGGCTACACCTTC
- | - | TRBJ1-1 | TRBV5-1 | CASSLALAGGDTEAFF | TGCGCCAGCAGCTTGGCCCTAGCGGGAGGGGACACTGAAGCTTTCTTT
many | - | TRBJ1-6 | TRBV2 | CASQMTARGNSPLHF | TGTGCCAGCCAAATGACAGCGAGGGGTAATTCACCCCTCCACTTT
- | - | TRBJ1-1 | TRBV29-1 | CSADAKTEAFF | TGCAGCGCTGACGCGAAGACTGAAGCTTTCTTT
- | - | TRBJ2-7 | TRBV7-2 | CATPTADYSYEQYF | TGTGCCACTCCTACCGCGGACTACTCCTACGAGCAGTACTTC
- | - | TRBJ2-1 | TRBV7-9 | CASSLTNNEQFF | TGTGCCAGCAGTTTAACCAACAATGAGCAGTTCTTC
- | - | TRBJ2-6 | TRBV6-1 | CASTTGESGANVLTF | TGTGCCAGCACCACGGGGGAATCTGGGGCCAACGTCCTGACTTTC
- | - | TRBJ2-4 | TRBV5-6 | CASSLRRLAKNIQYF | TGTGCCAGCAGCTTGCGCAGGCTAGCCAAAAACATTCAGTACTTC
- | TRBD1 | TRBJ2-5 | TRBV6-1 | CASSLGTGGKETQYF | TGTGCCAGCAGTCTCGGAACAGGGGGCAAAGAGACCCAGTACTTC
few | TRBD1 | TRBJ1-3 | TRBV6-1 | CASSTTGAGNTIYF | TGTGCCAGCAGTACCACAGGGGCTGGAAACACCATATATTTT
- | - | TRBJ2-5 | TRBV20-1 | CSARGAGAGKETQYF | TGCAGTGCTAGGGGAGCGGGTGCGGGGAAAGAGACCCAGTACTTC
- | TRBD1 | TRBJ2-2 | TRBV25-1 | CASRSNLQGSGGELFF | TGTGCCAGCAGGTCAAATTTACAGGGGAGCGGCGGGGAGCTGTTTTTT
many | - | TRBJ2-3 | TRBV19 | CASSIGTASTDTQYF | TGTGCCAGTAGTATAGGGACAGCTAGCACAGATACGCAGTATTTT
- | TRBD1 | TRBJ1-2 | TRBV29-1 | CSVEDRENYGYTF | TGCAGCGTTGAGGACAGGGAGAACTATGGCTACACCTTC
many | TRBD2 | TRBJ2-2 | TRBV25-1 | CASSELDSIRTSGTGELFF | TGTGCCAGCAGTGAATTAGATTCAATCCGGACTAGCGGGACCGGGGAGCTGTTTTTT
few | - | TRBJ2-6 | TRBV5-1 | CASSLWGVVSGANVLTF | TGCGCCAGCAGCTTGTGGGGGGTGGTCTCTGGGGCCAACGTCCTGACTTTC
many | TRBD1 | TRBJ1-1 | TRBV20-1 | CSANDRGEAFF | TGCAGTGCCAATGACAGGGGTGAAGCTTTCTTT
- | - | TRBJ1-1 | TRBV9 | CASSVVGVMNTEAFF | TGTGCCAGCAGCGTAGTCGGGGTTATGAACACTGAAGCTTTCTTT
many | - | TRBJ1-1 | TRBV9 | CASSETQDSLNTEAFF | TGTGCCAGCAGCGAGACCCAGGACAGTCTAAACACTGAAGCTTTCTTT
- | - | TRBJ2-2 | TRBV7-9 | CASVLNTGELFF | TGTGCTAGTGTCCTAAACACCGGGGAGCTGTTTTTT
many | TRBD2 | TRBJ2-1 | TRBV5-1 | CASSLGAGDNEQFF | TGCGCCAGCAGCCTGGGCGCGGGGGACAATGAGCAGTTCTTC
many | TRBD1 | TRBJ1-4 | TRBV20-1 | CSASGTGVSKPGEKLFF | TGCAGTGCCTCCGGGACAGGGGTTAGTAAGCCTGGTGAAAAACTGTTTTTT
- | TRBD2 | TRBJ2-2 | TRBV5-1 | CASSFLLAGGTGELFF | TGCGCCAGCAGCTTCCTACTAGCGGGAGGGACCGGGGAGCTGTTTTTT
few | - | TRBJ2-5 | TRBV7-3 | CASSSASNPETQYF | TGTGCCAGCAGCTCCGCCTCCAATCCGGAGACCCAGTACTTC
many | TRBD1 | TRBJ1-2 | TRBV5-1 | CASSYSTGDGYGYTF | TGCGCCAGCAGCTACTCAACAGGGGATGGCTATGGCTACACCTTC
- | - | TRBJ2-7 | TRBV19 | CASSRETGRREQYF | TGTGCCAGTAGTCGGGAGACAGGACGGAGAGAGCAGTACTTC
many | TRBD1 | TRBJ1-3 | TRBV20-1 | CSARGDRAGNTIYF | TGCAGTGCTAGAGGGGACAGGGCTGGAAACACCATATATTTT
- | TRBD1 | TRBJ1-2 | TRBV25-1 | CASSEYGGQGIYGYTF | TGTGCCAGCAGTGAATATGGTGGACAGGGTATTTATGGCTACACCTTC
few | TRBD2 | TRBJ2-1 | TRBV20-1 | CSASESGGLYNEQFF | TGCAGTGCTAGTGAGAGCGGGGGGCTTTACAATGAGCAGTTCTTC
few | TRBD1 | TRBJ2-7 | TRBV30 | CAWSRSGGTYEQYF | TGTGCCTGGAGTAGGTCAGGGGGCACCTACGAGCAGTACTTC
- | - | TRBJ2-7 | TRBV7-2 | CASSNQQGVEQYF | TGTGCCAGCAGCAACCAACAGGGAGTCGAGCAGTACTTC
once | TRBD1 | TRBJ2-3 | TRBV7-6 | CASSRTGGEDTQYF | TGTGCCAGCAGCAGGACAGGGGGAGAGGATACGCAGTATTTT
- | TRBD2 | TRBJ2-2 | TRBV5-1 | CASSLSGLQNTGELFF | TGCGCCAGCAGCCTCTCGGGACTACAGAACACCGGGGAGCTGTTTTTT
- | - | TRBJ2-7 | TRBV3-1 | CASSQLRSSYEQYF | TGTGCCAGCAGCCAGCTACGTAGCTCCTACGAGCAGTACTTC
- | TRBD2 | TRBJ2-7 | TRBV5-1 | CASSYSLAGANYEQYF | TGCGCCAGCAGTTATAGTCTAGCGGGGGCGAACTACGAGCAGTACTTC
many | TRBD2 | TRBJ2-1 | TRBV28 | CASSSFSGNSYNEQFF | TGTGCCAGCAGCTCCTTCAGCGGGAATAGCTACAATGAGCAGTTCTTC
- | TRBD1 | TRBJ1-1 | TRBV25-1 | CASSEGQGTRPGTEAFF | TGTGCCAGCAGTGAGGGACAGGGGACGAGGCCGGGCACTGAAGCTTTCTTT
- | - | TRBJ1-6 | TRBV25-1 | CASSERGENSPLHF | TGTGCCAGCAGTGAGCGGGGGGAGAATTCACCCCTCCACTTT
- | - | TRBJ1-6 | TRBV13 | CASSTRGRTSPLHF | TGTGCCAGCAGCACCAGGGGACGGACGTCACCCCTCCACTTT
- | - | TRBJ2-1 | TRBV29-1 | CSVTTPGNEQFF | TGCAGCGTGACCACCCCAGGTAATGAGCAGTTCTTC
many | - | TRBJ2-1 | TRBV10-1 | CASSRLGPPDNEQFF | TGCGCCAGCAGTCGTCTGGGACCCCCGGACAATGAGCAGTTCTTC